These 15 T cell receptor beta chains share one sample of origin, sequenced in a study of blood T cell repertoires in COVID-19 (TCRdb year 2020). The library was prepared using the immunoSEQ multiplex PCR assay. The clones in this table, taken by TCRdb from immuneACCESS, are in-frame only. Not every clone is retained; where verified, under half of the shortfall comes from an unresolved V gene, and the cause of the rest is unknown. A total of under 250,000 clones appear in this sample, about 87% of them only once. The ten largest clones add up to approximately 3.5% of the sample. Sequenced sample: PBMCs or T cells enriched from blood (not recorded which). The receptors originated from a woman aged 25 to 45 who had been exposed to COVID-19.

CDR3 amino acids: CASSPTSGNYEQYF. The CDR3 DNA follows: TGTGCCAGCAGCCCGACTAGCGGGAACTACGAGCAGTACTTC. V is TRBV7-6 and J is TRBJ2-7; TRBD2 matches at 11 bases. This CDR3 has 14 amino acids. The V gene end was trimmed by 5 bases and the J gene end by 3 bases; junction bases not matched to a gene: 3. Looked up from germline, CDR1 is SGHVS and CDR2 is FNYEAQ.

This clone was seen a single time. This chain links TRBV5-6 with TRBJ2-7; D unclear. Between the trimmed V and J ends, which lost 3 bases and 6 bases, there was a span of 7 bases. Germline V gene sequence: CDR1 SGHDT, CDR2 YYEEEE. The CDR3 has 11 amino acids. CDR3 bases: TGTGCCAGCAGCTATCTAAGCGAGCAGTACTTC. This codes for CASSYLSEQYF.

J is TRBJ2-1 and V is TRBV3-1 (or the pseudogene TRBV3-2); 10 bases fit TRBD2. Germline CDR1 is LGHDT and CDR2 is YNNKEL (reference sequence). The CDR3 totals 13 residues. V was clipped by 2 bases and J by 13 bases; unmatched bases: 5. In DNA form, the CDR3 reads TGTGCCAGCAGCCAAACGGCTAGCGGGAGTCAGTTCTTC. It encodes CASSQTASGSQFF.

Only a few counts were recorded for this clone. The chain recombines TRBV29-1 with TRBJ2-5; no definite D call. Deletions cut 4 bases from V and 2 bases from J, with 2 bases between. CDR1 and CDR2 (germline): SQVTM, ANQGSEA. The CDR3 length is 10 residues. Here the CDR3 DNA reads TGCAGCGTTGCGCAAGAGACCCAGTACTTC. Translation gives CSVAQETQYF.

The rearrangement uses TRBV7-9 and TRBJ2-5; 7 bases agree with TRBD2. The germline CDR1 and CDR2 sequences are SEHNR and FQNEAQ (reference sequence). The ends lost 1 base at V and 2 bases at J; junction bases unmatched: 7. This CDR3 is built from 16 residues. CDR3 sequence reads: CASSLGAGEAQETQYF. The CDR3 DNA reads as TGTGCCAGCAGCTTAGGGGCGGGAGAGGCACAAGAGACCCAGTACTTC.

In its sample, this clone was seen once. This rearrangement joins TRBV14 to TRBJ1-1, with TRBD1 identical over 7 bases. The V gene end was trimmed by 5 bases and the J gene end by 0 bases; junction bases not matched to a gene: 15. CDR1 and CDR2 from the germline V gene are SGHDN and FVKESK. The CDR3 totals 18 residues. The CDR3 sequence: CASSSQPVGQVMNTEAFF. In DNA form, the CDR3 reads TGTGCCAGCAGCTCCCAGCCGGTCGGACAGGTCATGAACACTGAAGCTTTCTTT.

For the CDR3, the DNA is TGCGCCAGCAGCTTTGCGGTGTTCGCGGGAGGGTTGTCAGATACGCAGTATTTT. It specifies CASSFAVFAGGLSDTQYF. The gene calls are TRBV5-1 and TRBJ2-3; 9 bases fit TRBD2. Germline loops: CDR1 SGHRS, CDR2 YFSETQ. This CDR3 is built from 18 residues. The V and J ends lost 2 bases and 4 bases, in that order; junction bases with no gene match: 14.

V gene TRBV28 combines with J gene TRBJ1-5, with 9 positions matching TRBD1. The CDR3 has 15 residues. Per the germline V gene, CDR1 is MDHEN and CDR2 is SYDVKM. V shed 5 bases and J 6 bases; nucleotides not matched to a gene: 8. The CDR3 is CASSPHRGQGQPQHF. CDR3 coding DNA: TGTGCCAGCAGTCCGCATAGGGGACAGGGTCAGCCCCAGCATTTT.

The chain links TRBV18 to TRBJ2-5, with TRBD2 matching over 11 bases. The CDR3 contains 17 residues. Germline V gene sequence: CDR1 KGHSH, CDR2 LQKENI. The V gene end was trimmed by 1 base and the J gene end by 4 bases; junction bases not matched to a gene: 8. CDR3 in amino acids: CASSPLTSGRVGETQYF. CDR3 DNA: TGTGCCAGCTCACCACTTACTAGCGGGAGAGTGGGAGAGACCCAGTACTTC.

The V gene is TRBV5-1, the J gene TRBJ1-1; maybe TRBD1 (6 bases). From germline, CDR1 is SGHRS and CDR2 YFSETQ. V was pared by 4 bases and J by 4 bases, with 17 bases between. The CDR3 extends over 15 amino acids. The CDR3 region is CASSTLGGAGTEAFF. Here the CDR3 DNA reads TGCGCCAGCAGCACCCTAGGGGGGGCTGGCACTGAAGCTTTCTTT.

This chain links TRBV2 with TRBJ2-1; 10 nucleotides line up with TRBD2. V lost 6 bases, J lost 12 bases, and 11 bases stayed unmatched. Germline V gene lookup returns CDR1 SNHLY and CDR2 FYNNEI. The CDR3 is 14 amino acids. CDR3: CASRTLAGSGPQFF. DNA of the CDR3: TGTGCCAGCAGGACACTAGCGGGGTCGGGACCGCAGTTCTTC.

J is TRBJ2-3 and V is TRBV28; 7 bases align to TRBD2. The length of the CDR3 is 17 residues. The junction had 12 bases not matched to a gene; V was cut back by 2 bases and J by 4 bases. CDR1 and CDR2 (germline): MDHEN, SYDVKM. Here the CDR3 reads CASSLGGGITVADTQYF. In DNA form, the CDR3 reads TGTGCCAGCAGTTTAGGGGGGGGAATAACGGTGGCAGATACGCAGTATTTT.

The sample holds a few counts of this clone. The chain links TRBV28 to TRBJ1-2; 9 bases line up with TRBD1. The J segment lost 4 bases and the V segment lost 2 bases, leaving 8 bases of the junction unmatched. This CDR3 is 16 amino acids long. From germline, CDR1 is MDHEN and CDR2 SYDVKM. CDR3 residues: CASSLPTGQGLYGYTF. The CDR3 coding sequence is TGTGCCAGCAGTTTACCCACGGGACAGGGACTCTATGGCTACACCTTC.

V usage is TRBV2 and J usage is TRBJ2-1, with D unresolved. This CDR3 has 12 amino acids. Germline V gene sequence: CDR1 SNHLY, CDR2 FYNNEI. The V gene lost 5 bases and the J gene lost 12 bases, with 14 bases spanning the gap. CDR3 nucleotide sequence: TGTGCCAGCAGTTCTCGGTCTCCTGGGCAGTTCTTC. Protein: CASSSRSPGQFF.

There are a few counts of this clone. The chain is built from TRBV19 and TRBJ1-5; D is uncertain. Per germline, CDR1 LNHDA and CDR2 SQIVND (reference sequence). This CDR3 has 13 residues. V was trimmed by 8 bases and J by 4 bases, leaving 12 bases between them. The CDR3 region is CASRPRDNQPQHF. The CDR3 DNA is TGTGCCAGTCGACCGAGGGATAATCAGCCCCAGCATTTT.